This T cell receptor (beta chain) was identified during a study of blood T cell repertoires in COVID-19. Study as a whole: The cDNA or gDNA used as material had been derived from T cells, B-cell-depleted T cells, or PBMCs.

Original data processing: Scientists estimated how many nucleated cells there were by amplifying reference gene primers. The repertoire was sequenced with immunoSEQ multiplex PCR; TCRdb's copy has only in-frame clones and lacks some. D and trimming were read from the DNA, whereas the V and J calls and clone size are those reported in that table. This sample has roughly 410,000 clones, with approximately 87% found just once. Remarks on this clone: Other DNA sequences in the sample encode the same CDR3.

The trim removed 5 bases at V and 1 base at J, leaving 1 base unmatched. Germline CDR1 reads LNHNV; CDR2 reads YYDKDF (reference sequence). The CDR3 covers 13 residues. The source of this sequence is a woman aged 55-69 years with COVID-19, enrolled during active disease. The chain recombines TRBV15 with TRBJ2-5; 7 nucleotides agree with TRBD1. The sample was peripheral blood. This CDR3 reads CATSGTAQETQYF. In nucleotides, the CDR3 is TGTGCCACCAGCGGGACAGCCCAAGAGACCCAGTACTTC.